A single sample is the source of the 26 T cell receptor beta chains below, sequenced in a study of cytotoxic CD8 clonotypes in ibrutinib-treated CLL. TCRdb's table, derived via immunoSEQ multiplex PCR, lists solely in-frame clones and lacks some. This sample carries more than 200,000 clones, roughly 65% of them seen once, and the ten largest clones take 5.5% to 6%. The starting material was PBMCs, obtained after 12 months of ibrutinib treatment. These TCRs come from a human donor with chronic lymphocytic leukemia.

The rearrangement uses TRBV18 and TRBJ1-3; D gene ambiguous. The germline V gene encodes CDR1 KGHSH and CDR2 LQKENI. Trimming took 8 bases from V and 2 from J, leaving 13 bases between them. The CDR3 is 14 amino acids. CDR3 region: CASGGTSAGNTIYF. The CDR3, as DNA: TGTGCCAGCGGAGGTACGTCCGCTGGAAACACCATATATTTT.

In its sample, this clone was seen once. V gene TRBV9 combines with J gene TRBJ2-2, with TRBD2 matching over 7 bases. With V trimmed by 0 bases and J by 6 bases, 5 bases remained unmatched. Germline values: CDR1 SGDLS, CDR2 YYNGEE. The CDR3 contains 15 residues. The CDR3 bases are TGTGCCAGCAGCGTAGAGGGAGGGATGGCCGGGGAGCTGTTTTTT. This gives the protein CASSVEGGMAGELFF.

V gene TRBV19 combines with J gene TRBJ2-7, with 7 bases identical to TRBD2. Germline CDR1 reads LNHDA; CDR2 reads SQIVND (reference sequence). Losses at the gene ends were 2 bases for V and 2 bases for J; bases not matched to a gene: 6. This CDR3 is built from 15 residues. This CDR3 reads CASSISSSGTYEQYF. Written as DNA, the CDR3 is TGTGCCAGTAGTATATCGTCTAGCGGTACCTACGAGCAGTACTTC.

This clone was seen only a few times. This chain joins TRBV11-2 and TRBJ1-5; D is uncertain. The V gene's germline CDR1 is SGHAT and CDR2 FQNNGV. The germline V and J ends were trimmed by 3 bases and 2 bases, with 11 bases remaining between them. The CDR3 covers 15 residues. The CDR3 DNA reads TGTGCCAGCAGCTTGGAACCGGGAGGCAATCAGCCCCAGCATTTT. Protein: CASSLEPGGNQPQHF.

The chain couples TRBV28 to TRBJ2-7; perhaps TRBD2 as D (6 bases). The CDR3 is 14 amino acids. Trimming removed 1 base at V and 1 base at J, with 8 bases between. Looked up from germline, CDR1 is MDHEN and CDR2 is SYDVKM. CDR3 nucleotide sequence: TGTGCCAGCAGTTTATCAGGAGGGTCCTACGAGCAGTACTTC. Its protein is CASSLSGGSYEQYF.

The chain carries TRBV11-2 and TRBJ2-1; D not certain. Germline V CDR1 and CDR2: SGHAT, FQNNGV. The ends were cut back, 0 bases at V and 4 bases at J, with 10 bases in the middle. The length of the CDR3 is 15 residues. The CDR3 protein is CASSLDNQAYNEQFF. The CDR3 DNA is TGTGCCAGCAGCTTAGATAACCAGGCATACAATGAGCAGTTCTTC.

This sequence joins TRBV5-1 and TRBJ1-1; 8 positions match TRBD1. The CDR3 has 14 amino acids. Germline CDR1 and CDR2: SGHRS and YFSETQ. J was trimmed by 3 bases and V by 4 bases; bases with no gene match: 5. The CDR3 sequence is CASSGDRGHTEAFF. The CDR3 DNA sequence: TGCGCCAGCAGCGGCGACAGGGGCCACACTGAAGCTTTCTTT.

This rearrangement joins TRBV4-2 to TRBJ1-2; possibly TRBD1 for D (5 bases). The CDR3 totals 15 residues. Germline V lookup: CDR1 LGHNA, CDR2 YNFKEQ. Trimming removed 1 base from V and 2 bases from J, with 11 bases in between. The CDR3: CASSQVLSGNYGYTF. CDR3 coding DNA: TGTGCCAGCAGCCAAGTCCTATCAGGGAACTATGGCTACACCTTC.

Written as DNA, the CDR3 is TGTGCCAGTAGTACCGGATTAGGAGCTTTCTTT. Protein: CASSTGLGAFF. This chain uses TRBV19 with TRBJ1-1, with D uncertain. CDR1 LNHDA and CDR2 SQIVND come from the germline V gene (reference sequence). V gave up 4 bases and J gave up 10 bases, with 10 bases separating them. The CDR3 has 11 residues.

This rearrangement joins TRBV29-1 to TRBJ1-2; the match to TRBD1 covers 8 bases. The germline gives CDR1 SQVTM, CDR2 ANQGSEA. V was pared by 6 bases and J by 5 bases, with 11 bases of the junction left unmatched. There are 14 residues in the CDR3. The CDR3 reads CSVLTGGDFYGYTF. The CDR3 DNA follows: TGCAGCGTCTTAACAGGGGGGGATTTTTATGGCTACACCTTC.

The rearrangement joins TRBV29-1 to TRBJ1-1, with D unclear. CDR1 and CDR2 (germline): SQVTM, ANQGSEA. V was clipped by 5 bases and J by 7 bases, with 11 bases between them. The CDR3 is 11 amino acids. CDR3 amino acids: CSVSPLSEAFF. As DNA, the CDR3 is TGCAGCGTTAGTCCCCTCAGTGAAGCTTTCTTT.

This sequence joins TRBV5-4 and TRBJ1-5; the match to TRBD1 covers 8 bases. The CDR3 contains 12 residues. Trimming at V came to 4 bases and at J to 8 bases, leaving 2 bases not matched to a gene. Germline V gene sequence: CDR1 SGHNT, CDR2 YYREEE (reference sequence). In DNA, the CDR3 is TGTGCCAGCAGCAAGACAGGGGAGCCCCAGCATTTT. Translated, it gives CASSKTGEPQHF. The whole variable domain, remainder taken from reference TRBV5-4 and TRBJ1-5, is ETGVTQSPTHLIKTRGQQVTLRCSSQSGHNTVSWYQQALGQGPQFIFQYYREEENGRGNFPPRFSGLQFPNYSSELNVNALELDDSALYLCASSKTGEPQHFGDGTRLSIL.

The chain has TRBV6-6 and TRBJ1-1; 9 bases are shared with TRBD1. CDR1 and CDR2 from the germline V gene are MNHNY and SVGAGI (reference sequence). Trimming removed 8 bases from V and 4 bases from J; junction bases left unmatched: 11. This CDR3 has 15 amino acids. The CDR3 sequence is CASRPGGQGTTEAFF. The DNA for the CDR3 is TGTGCCAGCCGCCCGGGGGGACAGGGCACCACTGAAGCTTTCTTT.

The chain combines TRBV7-9 with TRBJ1-2; D remains unclear. Germline V gene sequence: CDR1 SEHNR, CDR2 FQNEAQ (reference sequence). V was clipped by 2 bases and J by 0 bases, with 7 bases between them. The CDR3 sequence is 14 residues long. The CDR3 DNA is TGTGCCAGCAGCTTACCGACGGCTAACTATGGCTACACCTTC. Translation gives CASSLPTANYGYTF.

The gene calls are TRBV30 and TRBJ1-3, with 7 bases lining up with TRBD1. From germline, CDR1 is GTSNPN and CDR2 SVGIG (reference sequence). The V and J ends lost 3 bases and 0 bases, in that order; junction bases with no gene match: 17. CDR3 length: 19 amino acids. The CDR3 DNA follows: TGTGCCTGGAGGACTGTCGCTCTCCGGGGACAGACCTCTGGAAACACCATATATTTT. Residues: CAWRTVALRGQTSGNTIYF.

This chain uses TRBV19 with TRBJ2-4; TRBD1 might be the D (5 bases). Germline V gene data show CDR1 as LNHDA and CDR2 as SQIVND (reference sequence). The CDR3 consists of 12 residues. Trimming took 1 base from V and 7 from J, leaving 5 bases between them. The CDR3 DNA is TGTGCCAGTAGTATAGCAGGGAACATTCAGTACTTC. This codes for CASSIAGNIQYF.

This clone showed up just a few times. V is TRBV7-9 and J is TRBJ2-3; D is undetermined. The CDR3 extends over 13 amino acids. CDR1 SEHNR and CDR2 FQNEAQ come from the germline V gene (reference sequence). Trimming stripped 2 bases from V and 6 bases from J, with 9 bases between. DNA for the CDR3: TGTGCCAGCAGCTTACTCCCAGGCGATACGCAGTATTTT. This encodes CASSLLPGDTQYF.

There are a few counts of this clone. V gene TRBV5-8 combines with J gene TRBJ1-4, with 7 bases lining up with TRBD1. V lost 5 bases to trimming and J lost 4 bases; unmatched junction nucleotides: 11. The CDR3 consists of 16 residues. CDR1 is SGHTS, CDR2 YDEGEE, per germline. CDR3: CASSRGGTAFNEKLFF. CDR3 nucleotides: TGTGCCAGCAGTCGGGGGGGGACAGCTTTTAATGAAAAACTGTTTTTT. The variable domain in full, with the rest retrieved from reference TRBV5-8 and TRBJ1-4, is EAGVTQSPTHLIKTRGQQATLRCSPISGHTSVYWYQQALGLGLQFLLWYDEGEERNRGNFPPRFSGRQFPNYSSELNVNALELEDSALYLCASSRGGTAFNEKLFFGSGTQLSVL.

With respect to this clone: A read error may account for a junction end that differs from germline. This sequence joins TRBV11-2 and TRBJ2-7; 7 positions match TRBD2. Germline V gene lookup returns CDR1 SGHAT and CDR2 FQNNGV. The length of the CDR3 is 14 residues. CDR3 protein: CASSQRDYSSEQYF. The CDR3, as DNA: TGTGCCAGCAGCCAAAGGGACTATTCCTCCGAGCAGTACTTC.

This clone occurred a few times. The J gene is TRBJ2-1, the V gene TRBV1. TRBV1 is a pseudogene locus. The CDR3 extends over 14 amino acids. The CDR3 is CTSSQGTGAGGQFF. The CDR3 coding sequence is TGCACCAGCAGCCAAGGTACGGGCGCTGGGGGGCAGTTCTTC.

Here the CDR3 reads CASSLAGAEYGYTF. The CDR3 DNA reads as TGTGCCAGCAGCTTGGCTGGGGCCGAATATGGCTACACCTTC. The chain combines TRBV5-6 with TRBJ1-2; weak D call: TRBD1 (5 bases). V lost 0 bases, J lost 5 bases, and 11 bases lay in between. Germline loops: CDR1 SGHDT, CDR2 YYEEEE. This CDR3 has 14 residues.

This sequence joins TRBV28 and TRBJ2-7; 7 bases align to TRBD2. V lost 3 bases and J lost 0; bases outside the gene matches: 2. The CDR3 is 14 residues long. CDR1 and CDR2 from the germline V gene are MDHEN and SYDVKM. The CDR3 DNA is TGTGCCAGCAGTTTGGCTAGCGGCTCCTACGAGCAGTACTTC. Protein product: CASSLASGSYEQYF.

V usage is TRBV7-9 and J usage is TRBJ1-1, with D possibly being TRBD1 (6 bases). The CDR3 sequence is 12 residues long. V was shortened by 7 bases and J by 8 bases, with 14 bases between the two germline ends. CDR1 is SEHNR, CDR2 FQNEAQ, per germline (reference sequence). CDR3 in amino acids: CASIRDTSEAFF. Written as DNA, the CDR3 is TGTGCCAGCATCCGGGACACCTCGGAAGCTTTCTTT.

The rearrangement joins TRBV2 to TRBJ1-3; D perhaps matches TRBD1 (5 bases). The V gene lost 6 bases and the J gene lost 0 bases, with 15 bases spanning the gap. CDR3 length: 16 residues. Germline CDR1 SNHLY, CDR2 FYNNEI. The CDR3 spells CASSPFGTDSGNTIYF. CDR3 bases: TGTGCCAGCAGCCCCTTCGGGACTGACTCTGGAAACACCATATATTTT.

V and J are TRBV20-1 and TRBJ2-7, with unresolved D. Germline values: CDR1 DFQATT, CDR2 SNEGSKA (reference sequence). V lost 3 bases to trimming and J lost 7 bases, with 10 bases between them. The CDR3 runs 11 residues. DNA for the CDR3: TGCAGTGCTAGTGGGTCGAGGGAGCAGTACTTC. The encoded protein is CSASGSREQYF.

V usage is TRBV7-2 and J usage is TRBJ2-7; D might be TRBD2 (5 bases). Trimming took 1 base from V and 7 from J, leaving 11 bases between them. The CDR3 is 13 amino acids. The germline V gene has CDR1 SGHTA and CDR2 FQGNSA. The DNA of the CDR3 is TGTGCCAGCAGCTTAGGGGGAGTTCGGGAGCAGTACTTC. It encodes CASSLGGVREQYF. Full variable domain (remainder filled in from reference TRBV7-2 and TRBJ2-7): GAGVSQSPSNKVTEKGKDVELRCDPISGHTALYWYRQSLGQGLEFLIYFQGNSAPDKSGLPSDRFSAERTGGSVSTLTIQRTQQEDSAVYLCASSLGGVREQYFGPGTRLTVT.